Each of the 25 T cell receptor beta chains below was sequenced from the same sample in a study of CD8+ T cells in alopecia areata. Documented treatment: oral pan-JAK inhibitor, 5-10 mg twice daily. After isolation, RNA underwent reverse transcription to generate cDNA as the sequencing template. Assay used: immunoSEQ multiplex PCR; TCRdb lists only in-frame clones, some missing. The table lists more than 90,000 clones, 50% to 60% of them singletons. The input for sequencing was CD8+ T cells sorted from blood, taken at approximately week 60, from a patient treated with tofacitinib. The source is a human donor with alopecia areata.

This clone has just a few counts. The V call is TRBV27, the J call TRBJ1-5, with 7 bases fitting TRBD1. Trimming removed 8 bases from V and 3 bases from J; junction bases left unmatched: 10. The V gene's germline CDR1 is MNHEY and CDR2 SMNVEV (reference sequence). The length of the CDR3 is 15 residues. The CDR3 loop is CASSPRQGYNQPQHF. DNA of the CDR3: TGTGCCAGCTCCCCGCGACAGGGCTACAATCAGCCCCAGCATTTT.

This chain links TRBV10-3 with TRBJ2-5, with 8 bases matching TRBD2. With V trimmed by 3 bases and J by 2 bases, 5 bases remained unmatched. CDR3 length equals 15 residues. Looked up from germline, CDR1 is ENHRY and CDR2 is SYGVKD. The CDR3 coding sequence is TGTGCCATCAGTGACGGGAGGGGGGAACAAGAGACCCAGTACTTC. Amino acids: CAISDGRGEQETQYF.

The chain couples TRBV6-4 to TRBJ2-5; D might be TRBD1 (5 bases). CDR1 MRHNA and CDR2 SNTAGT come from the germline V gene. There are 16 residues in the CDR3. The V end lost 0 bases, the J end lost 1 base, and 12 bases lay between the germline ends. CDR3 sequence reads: CASSDSSLGAQETQYF. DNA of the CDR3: TGTGCCAGCAGTGACTCGAGCCTAGGGGCCCAAGAGACCCAGTACTTC.

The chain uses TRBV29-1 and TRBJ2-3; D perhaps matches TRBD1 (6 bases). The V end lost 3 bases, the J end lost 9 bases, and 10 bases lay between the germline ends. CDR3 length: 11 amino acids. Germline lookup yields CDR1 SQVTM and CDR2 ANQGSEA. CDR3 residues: CSVEGAQTQYF. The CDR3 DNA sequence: TGCAGCGTTGAGGGGGCACAGACGCAGTATTTT.

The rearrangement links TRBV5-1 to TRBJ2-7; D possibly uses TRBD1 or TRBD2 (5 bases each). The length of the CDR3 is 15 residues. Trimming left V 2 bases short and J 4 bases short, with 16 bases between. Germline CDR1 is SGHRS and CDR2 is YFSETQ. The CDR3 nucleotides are TGCGCCAGCAGCTTAGCTTCGGGGCGGGCTTACGAGCAGTACTTC. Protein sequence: CASSLASGRAYEQYF.

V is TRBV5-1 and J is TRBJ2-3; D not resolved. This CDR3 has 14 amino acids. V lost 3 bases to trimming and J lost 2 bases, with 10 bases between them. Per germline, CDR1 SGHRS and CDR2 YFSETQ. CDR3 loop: CASSSDGPTDTQYF. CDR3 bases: TGCGCCAGCAGCTCGGACGGACCCACAGATACGCAGTATTTT.

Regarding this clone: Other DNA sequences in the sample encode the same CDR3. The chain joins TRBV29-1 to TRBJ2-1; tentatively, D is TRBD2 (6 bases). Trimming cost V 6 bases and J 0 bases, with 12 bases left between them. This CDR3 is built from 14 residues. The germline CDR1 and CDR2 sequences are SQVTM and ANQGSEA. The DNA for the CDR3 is TGCAGCGTGGATAGCGGAAGCTCCTACAATGAGCAGTTCTTC. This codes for CSVDSGSSYNEQFF.

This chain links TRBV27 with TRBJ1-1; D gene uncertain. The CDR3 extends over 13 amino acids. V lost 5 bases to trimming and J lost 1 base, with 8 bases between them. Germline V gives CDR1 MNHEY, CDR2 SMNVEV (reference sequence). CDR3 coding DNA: TGTGCCAGCAGTCAAACACCGAACACTGAAGCTTTCTTT. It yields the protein CASSQTPNTEAFF.

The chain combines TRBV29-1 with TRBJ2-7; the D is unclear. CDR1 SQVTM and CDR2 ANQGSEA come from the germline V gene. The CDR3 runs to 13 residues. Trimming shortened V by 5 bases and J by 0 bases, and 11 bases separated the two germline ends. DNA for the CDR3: TGCAGCGTTTCGGAGACAAACTCCTACGAGCAGTACTTC. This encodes CSVSETNSYEQYF.

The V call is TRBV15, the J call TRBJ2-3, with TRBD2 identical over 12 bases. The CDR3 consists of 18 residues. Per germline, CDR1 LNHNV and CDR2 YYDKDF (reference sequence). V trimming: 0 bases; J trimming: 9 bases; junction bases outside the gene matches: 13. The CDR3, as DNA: TGTGCCACCAGCAGAGATCTGGCTAGCGGGGGGGCCTCATCCACGCAGTATTTT. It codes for CATSRDLASGGASSTQYF.

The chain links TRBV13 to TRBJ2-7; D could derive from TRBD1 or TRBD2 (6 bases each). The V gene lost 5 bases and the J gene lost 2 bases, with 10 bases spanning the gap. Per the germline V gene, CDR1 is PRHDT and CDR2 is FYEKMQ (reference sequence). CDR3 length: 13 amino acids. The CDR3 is CASSLRGAYEQYF. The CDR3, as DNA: TGTGCCAGCAGCCTGAGGGGGGCCTACGAGCAGTACTTC.

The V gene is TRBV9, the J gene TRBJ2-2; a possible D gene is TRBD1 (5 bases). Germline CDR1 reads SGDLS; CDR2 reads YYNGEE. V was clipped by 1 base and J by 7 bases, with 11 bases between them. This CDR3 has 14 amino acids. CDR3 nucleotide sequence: TGTGCCAGCAGCGTATCCCGAAGGGGCGGGGAGCTGTTTTTT. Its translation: CASSVSRRGGELFF.

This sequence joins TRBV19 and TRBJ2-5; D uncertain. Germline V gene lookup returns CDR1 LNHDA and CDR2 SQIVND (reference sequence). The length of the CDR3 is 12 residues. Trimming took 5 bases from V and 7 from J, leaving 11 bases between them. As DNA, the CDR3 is TGTGCCAGTAGTGCCGAACCAGGGACCCAGTACTTC. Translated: CASSAEPGTQYF.

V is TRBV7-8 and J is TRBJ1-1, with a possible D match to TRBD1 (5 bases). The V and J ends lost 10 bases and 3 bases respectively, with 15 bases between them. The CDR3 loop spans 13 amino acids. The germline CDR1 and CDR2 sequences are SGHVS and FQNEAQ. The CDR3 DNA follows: TGTGCCACTCGCGTGCGGGGGGACACTGAAGCTTTCTTT. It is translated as CATRVRGDTEAFF.

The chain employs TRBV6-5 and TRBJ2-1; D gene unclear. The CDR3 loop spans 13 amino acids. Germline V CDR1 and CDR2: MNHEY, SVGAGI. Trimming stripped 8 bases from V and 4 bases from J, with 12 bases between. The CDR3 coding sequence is TGTGCCAGCTCCAGCCCTACTTACAATGAGCAGTTCTTC. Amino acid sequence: CASSSPTYNEQFF.

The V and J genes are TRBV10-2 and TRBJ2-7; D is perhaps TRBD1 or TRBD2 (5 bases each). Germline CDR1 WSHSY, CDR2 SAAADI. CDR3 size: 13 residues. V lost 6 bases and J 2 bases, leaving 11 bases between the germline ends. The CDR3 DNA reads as TGCGCCAGCAGCGGGGACCCTGCCTACGAGCAGTACTTC. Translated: CASSGDPAYEQYF.

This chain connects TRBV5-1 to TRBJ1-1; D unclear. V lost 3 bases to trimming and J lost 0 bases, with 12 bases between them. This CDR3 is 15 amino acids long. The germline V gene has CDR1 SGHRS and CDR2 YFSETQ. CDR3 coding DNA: TGCGCCAGCAGCTCCACGGCCGACCTGAACACTGAAGCTTTCTTT. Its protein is CASSSTADLNTEAFF.

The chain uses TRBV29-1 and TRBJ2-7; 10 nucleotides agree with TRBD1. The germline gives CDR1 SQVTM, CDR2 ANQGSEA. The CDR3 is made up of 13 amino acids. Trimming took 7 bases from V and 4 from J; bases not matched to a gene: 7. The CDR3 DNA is TGCAGCGCTGGGACAGGGGATACGTACGAGCAGTACTTC. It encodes CSAGTGDTYEQYF.

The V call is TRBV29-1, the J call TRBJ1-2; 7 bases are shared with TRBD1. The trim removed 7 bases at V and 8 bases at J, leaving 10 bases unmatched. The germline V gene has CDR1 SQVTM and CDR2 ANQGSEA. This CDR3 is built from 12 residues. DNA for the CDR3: TGCAGCGCCCCGCAGACAGGGAAAGGCTACACCTTC. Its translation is CSAPQTGKGYTF.

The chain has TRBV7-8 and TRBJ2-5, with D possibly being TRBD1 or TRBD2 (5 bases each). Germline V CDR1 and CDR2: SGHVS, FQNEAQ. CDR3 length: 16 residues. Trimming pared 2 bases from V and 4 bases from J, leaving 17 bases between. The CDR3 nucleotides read TGTGCCAGCAGCTTATGGGTCCCTACGAGGGGAGAGACCCAGTACTTC. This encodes CASSLWVPTRGETQYF.

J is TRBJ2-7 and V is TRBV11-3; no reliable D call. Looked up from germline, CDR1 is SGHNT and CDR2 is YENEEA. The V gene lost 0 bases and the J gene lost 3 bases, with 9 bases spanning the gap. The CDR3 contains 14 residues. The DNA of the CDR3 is TGTGCCAGCAGCTTAGAGTTGACTCACTACGAGCAGTACTTC. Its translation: CASSLELTHYEQYF.

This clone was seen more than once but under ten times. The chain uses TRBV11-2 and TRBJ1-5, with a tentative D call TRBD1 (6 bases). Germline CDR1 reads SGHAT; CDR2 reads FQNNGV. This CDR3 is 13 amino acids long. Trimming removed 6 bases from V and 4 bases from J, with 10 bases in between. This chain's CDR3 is CASSRTANQPQHF. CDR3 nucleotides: TGTGCCAGCAGTCGGACAGCAAATCAGCCCCAGCATTTT.

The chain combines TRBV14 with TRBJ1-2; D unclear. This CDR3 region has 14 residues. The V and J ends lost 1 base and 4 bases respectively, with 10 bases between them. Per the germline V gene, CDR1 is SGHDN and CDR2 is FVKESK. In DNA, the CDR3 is TGTGCCAGCAGCCAAGTTGGCTCCGCCTATGGCTACACCTTC. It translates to CASSQVGSAYGYTF.

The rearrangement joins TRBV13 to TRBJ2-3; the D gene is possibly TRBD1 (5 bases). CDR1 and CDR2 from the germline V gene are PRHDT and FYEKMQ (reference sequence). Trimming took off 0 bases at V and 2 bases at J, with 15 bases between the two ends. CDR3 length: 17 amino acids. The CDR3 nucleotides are TGTGCCAGCAGCTTAGGGAACAGGCGGCCGGCCACAGATACGCAGTATTTT. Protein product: CASSLGNRRPATDTQYF.

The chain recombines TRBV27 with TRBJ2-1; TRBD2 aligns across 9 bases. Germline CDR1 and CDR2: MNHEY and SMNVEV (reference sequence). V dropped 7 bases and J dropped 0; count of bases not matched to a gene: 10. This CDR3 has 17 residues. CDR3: CASTSGTSPYSYNEQFF. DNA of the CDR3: TGTGCCAGCACTTCGGGGACTAGCCCCTACTCCTACAATGAGCAGTTCTTC.